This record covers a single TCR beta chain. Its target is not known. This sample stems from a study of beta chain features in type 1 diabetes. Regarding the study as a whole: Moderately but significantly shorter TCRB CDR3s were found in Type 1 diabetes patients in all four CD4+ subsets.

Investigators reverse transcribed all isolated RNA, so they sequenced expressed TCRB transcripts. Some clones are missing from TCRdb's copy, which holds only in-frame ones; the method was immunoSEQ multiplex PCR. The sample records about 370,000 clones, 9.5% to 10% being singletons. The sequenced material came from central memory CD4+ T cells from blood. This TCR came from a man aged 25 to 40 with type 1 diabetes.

The CDR3 sequence: CASSSQGEETQYF. The CDR3 DNA follows: TGTGCCAGCAGTTCCCAGGGTGAGGAGACCCAGTACTTC. V gene TRBV6-5 combines with J gene TRBJ2-5, with D perhaps matching TRBD1 (5 bases). CDR1 MNHEY and CDR2 SVGAGI come from the germline V gene. With 4 bases removed from V and 5 bases from J, the gap between germline ends came to 11 bases. This CDR3 has 13 amino acids.